What follows is one T cell receptor beta chain and its context. The entry originates in a study of blood T cell repertoires in COVID-19. The CDR3 is made up of 12 amino acids. Germline V gene lookup returns CDR1 SQVTM and CDR2 ANQGSEA. The V and J ends lost 1 base and 4 bases respectively, with 7 bases between them. Measured with immunoSEQ multiplex PCR; TCRdb has only the in-frame clones, and not every one. The sample has some 150,000 clones, about 80% seen once. This sequence joins TRBV29-1 and TRBJ1-2; D is undetermined. The clonotype comes from a human donor in a cohort sampled during active COVID-19. Sequencing was performed on peripheral blood. CDR3 amino acids: CSVEGQIYGYTF. Here the CDR3 DNA reads TGCAGCGTTGAAGGCCAGATCTATGGCTACACCTTC.